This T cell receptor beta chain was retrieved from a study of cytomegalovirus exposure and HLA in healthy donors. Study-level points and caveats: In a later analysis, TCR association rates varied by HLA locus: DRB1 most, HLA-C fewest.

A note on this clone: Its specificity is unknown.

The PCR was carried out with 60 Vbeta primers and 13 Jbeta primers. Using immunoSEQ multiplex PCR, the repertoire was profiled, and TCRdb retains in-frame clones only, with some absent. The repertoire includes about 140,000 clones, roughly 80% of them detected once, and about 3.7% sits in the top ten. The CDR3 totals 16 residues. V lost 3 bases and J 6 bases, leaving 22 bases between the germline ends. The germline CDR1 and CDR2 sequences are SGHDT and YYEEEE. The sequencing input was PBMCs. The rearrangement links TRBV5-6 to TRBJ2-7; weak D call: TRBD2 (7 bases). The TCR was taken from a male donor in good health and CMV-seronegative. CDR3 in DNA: TGTGCCAGCAGCTCCCTCATAGGGGGGGGGCGGTGCGAGCAGTACTTC. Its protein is CASSSLIGGGRCEQYF.